Here is one TCR beta chain with its context. The target antigen is unknown. A single base separates this from a much larger clone, so it may be a read error. The entry originates in a study of tumor and adjacent non-tumor tissue in lung cancer. Overall study: Histology: 11 to 13 adenocarcinoma, a couple of squamous cell carcinoma, 1 small cell lung cancer. On average, productive TCRbeta reads reached some 4.2 million per sample. Study conclusions and caveats: Compared with tumor, normal lung showed significantly lower TCR diversity.

TCRbeta libraries were built with three rounds of nested PCR, modified from ARM-PCR. TCRdb itself ran the multiplex PCR reads through MiXCR, one entry per CDR3 protein. Here the sample spans approximately 80,000 distinct CDR3 sequences, 80% to 90% being singletons. This CDR3 is built from 16 residues. The V gene end was trimmed by 10 bases and the J gene end by 4 bases; junction bases not matched to a gene: 17. RNA was extracted from bulk tissue without any cell sorting. The normal lung tissue was taken more than 3 cm from the tumor edge. The sample comprised distant non-tumor lung tissue. The chain uses TRBV12-3 or TRBV12-4 and TRBJ2-3; 7 bases are shared with TRBD2. The TCR was taken from a man aged 55 to 70 with non-small cell lung cancer. CDR3 sequence (DNA): TGTGCCAACACCAGCGGAGGGACTACTTCCGCAGATACGCAGTATTTT. As protein: CANTSGGTTSADTQYF.